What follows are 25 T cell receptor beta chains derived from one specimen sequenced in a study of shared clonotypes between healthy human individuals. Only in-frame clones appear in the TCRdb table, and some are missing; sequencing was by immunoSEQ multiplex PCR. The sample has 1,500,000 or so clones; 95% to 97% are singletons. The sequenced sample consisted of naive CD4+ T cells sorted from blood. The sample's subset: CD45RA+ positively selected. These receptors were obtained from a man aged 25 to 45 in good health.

For the CDR3, the DNA is TGTGCCAGCAGTGGGCTAGCGGGAGGGGGAGATACGCAGTATTTT. This gives the protein CASSGLAGGGDTQYF. The chain recombines TRBV6-1 with TRBJ2-3; 12 bases align to TRBD2. V trimming: 4 bases; J trimming: 5 bases; junction bases outside the gene matches: 4. The CDR3 is made up of 15 amino acids. In germline, CDR1 is MNHNS, CDR2 SASEGT.

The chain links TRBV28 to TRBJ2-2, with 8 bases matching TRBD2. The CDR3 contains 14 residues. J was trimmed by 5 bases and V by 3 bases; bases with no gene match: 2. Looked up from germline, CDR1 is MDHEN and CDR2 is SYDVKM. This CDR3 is CASSFTGGTGELFF. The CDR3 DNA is TGTGCCAGCAGTTTCACGGGAGGGACCGGGGAGCTGTTTTTT.

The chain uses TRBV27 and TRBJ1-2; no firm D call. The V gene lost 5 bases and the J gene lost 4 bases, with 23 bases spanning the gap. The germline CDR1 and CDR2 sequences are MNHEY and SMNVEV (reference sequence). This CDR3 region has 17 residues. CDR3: CASSPKFAMDGRYGYTF. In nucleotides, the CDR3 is TGTGCCAGCAGTCCGAAGTTCGCAATGGACGGACGCTATGGCTACACCTTC.

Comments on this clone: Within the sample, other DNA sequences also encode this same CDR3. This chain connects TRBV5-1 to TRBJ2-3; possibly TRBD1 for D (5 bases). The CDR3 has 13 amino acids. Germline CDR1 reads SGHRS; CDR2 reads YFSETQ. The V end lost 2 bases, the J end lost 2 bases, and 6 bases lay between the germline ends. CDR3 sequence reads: CASSLGATDTQYF. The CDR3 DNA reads TGCGCCAGCAGCTTAGGGGCCACAGATACGCAGTATTTT.

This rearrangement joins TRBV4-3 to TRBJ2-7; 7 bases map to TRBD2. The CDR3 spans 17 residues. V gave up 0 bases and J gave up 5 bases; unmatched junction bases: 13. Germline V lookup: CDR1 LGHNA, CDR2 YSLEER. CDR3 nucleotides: TGCGCCAGCAGCCAAGATCGGGGCGGGAGAGCAAAAAACGAGCAGTACTTC. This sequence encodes CASSQDRGGRAKNEQYF.

The CDR3 DNA follows: TGTGCCAGCAGACAGACGCGGCTAGCGGGACGCACCGGGGAGCTGTTTTTT. Translation gives CASRQTRLAGRTGELFF. The genes are TRBV11-2 and TRBJ2-2; 9 bases match TRBD2. Germline CDR1 SGHAT, CDR2 FQNNGV. With V trimmed by 6 bases and J by 4 bases, 12 bases remained unmatched. This CDR3 is built from 17 residues. The full variable domain, in which reference TRBV11-2 and TRBJ2-2 provide the parts outside the CDR3, is EAGVAQSPRYKIIEKRQSVAFWCNPISGHATLYWYQQILGQGPKLLIQFQNNGVVDDSQLPKDRFSAERLKGVDSTLKIQPAKLEDSAVYLCASRQTRLAGRTGELFFGEGSRLTVL.

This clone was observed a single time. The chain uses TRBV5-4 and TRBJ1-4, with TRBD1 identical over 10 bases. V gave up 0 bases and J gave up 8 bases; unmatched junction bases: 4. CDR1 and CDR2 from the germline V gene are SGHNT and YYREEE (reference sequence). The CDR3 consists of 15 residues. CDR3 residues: CASSLGGTGVEKLFF. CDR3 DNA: TGTGCCAGCAGCTTGGGTGGGACAGGGGTCGAAAAACTGTTTTTT.

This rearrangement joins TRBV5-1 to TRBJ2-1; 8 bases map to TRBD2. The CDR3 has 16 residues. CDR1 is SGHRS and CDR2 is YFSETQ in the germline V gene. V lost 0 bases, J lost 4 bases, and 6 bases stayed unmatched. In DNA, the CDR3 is TGCGCCAGCAGCTTGGGGAGCGGGAGTACTTACAATGAGCAGTTCTTC. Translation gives CASSLGSGSTYNEQFF.

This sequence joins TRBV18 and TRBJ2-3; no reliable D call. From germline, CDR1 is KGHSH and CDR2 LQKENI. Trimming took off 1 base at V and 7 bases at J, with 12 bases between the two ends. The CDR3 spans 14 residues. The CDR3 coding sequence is TGTGCCAGCTCACCACGTCCATCCGACAATACGCAGTATTTT. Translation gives CASSPRPSDNTQYF.

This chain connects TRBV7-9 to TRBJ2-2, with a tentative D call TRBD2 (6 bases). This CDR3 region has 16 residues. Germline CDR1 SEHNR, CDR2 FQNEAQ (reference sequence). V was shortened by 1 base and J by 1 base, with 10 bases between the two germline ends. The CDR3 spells CASSLGPSVNTGELFF. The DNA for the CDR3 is TGTGCCAGCAGCTTAGGCCCTAGCGTGAACACCGGGGAGCTGTTTTTT. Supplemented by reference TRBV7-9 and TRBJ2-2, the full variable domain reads DTGVSQNPRHKITKRGQNVTFRCDPISEHNRLYWYRQTLGQGPEFLTYFQNEAQLEKSRLLSDRFSAERPKGSFSTLEIQRTEQGDSAMYLCASSLGPSVNTGELFFGEGSRLTVL.

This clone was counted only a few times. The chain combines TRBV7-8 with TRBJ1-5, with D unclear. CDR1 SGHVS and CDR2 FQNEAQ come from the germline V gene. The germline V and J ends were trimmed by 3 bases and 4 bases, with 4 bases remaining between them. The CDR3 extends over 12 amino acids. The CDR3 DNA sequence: TGTGCCAGCAGCTTGGTAAATCAGCCCCAGCATTTT. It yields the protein CASSLVNQPQHF.

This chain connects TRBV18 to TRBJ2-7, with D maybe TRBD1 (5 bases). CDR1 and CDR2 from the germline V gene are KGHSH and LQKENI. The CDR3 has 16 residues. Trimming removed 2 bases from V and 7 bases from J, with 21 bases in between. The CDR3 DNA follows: TGTGCCAGCTCACCAATAGGCGGAAGTACTAAGGGGGAGCAGTACTTC. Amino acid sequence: CASSPIGGSTKGEQYF. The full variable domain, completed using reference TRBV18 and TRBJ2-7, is NAGVMQNPRHLVRRRGQEARLRCSPMKGHSHVYWYRQLPEEGLKFMVYLQKENIIDESGMPKERFSAEFPKEGPSILRIQQVVRGDSAAYFCASSPIGGSTKGEQYFGPGTRLTVT.

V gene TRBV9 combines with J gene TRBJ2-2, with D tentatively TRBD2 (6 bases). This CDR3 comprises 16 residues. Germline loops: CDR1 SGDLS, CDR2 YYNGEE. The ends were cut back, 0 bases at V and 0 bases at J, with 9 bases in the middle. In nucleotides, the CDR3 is TGTGCCAGCAGCGTAGTAACTAGCCCGAACACCGGGGAGCTGTTTTTT. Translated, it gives CASSVVTSPNTGELFF. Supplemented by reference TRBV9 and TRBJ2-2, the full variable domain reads DSGVTQTPKHLITATGQRVTLRCSPRSGDLSVYWYQQSLDQGLQFLIQYYNGEERAKGNILERFSAQQFPDLHSELNLSSLELGDSALYFCASSVVTSPNTGELFFGEGSRLTVL.

The chain's CDR3 is CASSPFWENTEAFF. The CDR3 DNA reads as TGTGCCAGCAGCCCGTTTTGGGAAAACACTGAAGCTTTCTTT. The J gene is TRBJ1-1, the V gene TRBV7-2; D is unresolved. The CDR3 is 14 amino acids. Between the trimmed V and J ends, which lost 5 bases and 2 bases, there was a span of 12 bases. The V gene's germline CDR1 is SGHTA and CDR2 FQGNSA.

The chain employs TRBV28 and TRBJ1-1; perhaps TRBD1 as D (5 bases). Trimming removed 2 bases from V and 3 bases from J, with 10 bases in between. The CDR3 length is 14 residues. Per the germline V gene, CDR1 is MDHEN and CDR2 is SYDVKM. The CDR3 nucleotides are TGTGCCAGCAGTTTAGGGGGACCCCACACTGAAGCTTTCTTT. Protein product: CASSLGGPHTEAFF.

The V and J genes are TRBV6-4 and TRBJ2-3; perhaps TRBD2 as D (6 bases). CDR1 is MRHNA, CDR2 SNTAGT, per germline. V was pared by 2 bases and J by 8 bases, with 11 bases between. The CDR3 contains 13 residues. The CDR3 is CASSDGTSTTQYF. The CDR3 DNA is TGTGCCAGCAGTGACGGGACTTCTACTACGCAGTATTTT.

The CDR3 DNA sequence: TGTGCCAGCAGCTTGGTCGGGAGGGGCACAGATACGCAGTATTTT. It encodes CASSLVGRGTDTQYF. V and J are TRBV5-4 and TRBJ2-3, with 8 bases fitting TRBD2. Germline loops: CDR1 SGHNT, CDR2 YYREEE (reference sequence). V was clipped by 0 bases and J by 1 base; unmatched bases: 1. This CDR3 is 15 amino acids long.

The chain's CDR3 is CSVGFRVRVDEQFF. CDR3 DNA: TGCAGCGTTGGATTCAGGGTTCGTGTCGATGAGCAGTTCTTC. V usage is TRBV29-1 and J usage is TRBJ2-1, with D possibly TRBD1 on 5 matching bases. Between the trimmed V and J ends, which lost 4 bases and 8 bases, there was a span of 18 bases. From germline, CDR1 is SQVTM and CDR2 ANQGSEA. There are 14 residues in the CDR3.

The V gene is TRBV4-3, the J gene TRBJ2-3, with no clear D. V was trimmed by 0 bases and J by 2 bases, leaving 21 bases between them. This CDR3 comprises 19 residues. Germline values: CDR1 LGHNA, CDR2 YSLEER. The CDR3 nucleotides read TGCGCCAGCAGCCAAGAGGCAAGGAAGAGCCCACAATCCACAGATACGCAGTATTTT. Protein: CASSQEARKSPQSTDTQYF.

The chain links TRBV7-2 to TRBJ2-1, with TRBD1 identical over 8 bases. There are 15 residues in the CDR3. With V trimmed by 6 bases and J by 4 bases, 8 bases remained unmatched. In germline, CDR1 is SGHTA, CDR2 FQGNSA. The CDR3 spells CASRSDRVRYNEQFF. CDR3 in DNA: TGTGCCAGCAGATCGGACAGGGTCCGATACAATGAGCAGTTCTTC.

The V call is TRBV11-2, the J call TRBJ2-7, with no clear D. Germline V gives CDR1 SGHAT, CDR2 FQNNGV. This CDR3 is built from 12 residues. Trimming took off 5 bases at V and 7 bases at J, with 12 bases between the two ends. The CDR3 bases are TGTGCCAGCAGCAGGTCCACCCGGGAGCAGTACTTC. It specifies CASSRSTREQYF.

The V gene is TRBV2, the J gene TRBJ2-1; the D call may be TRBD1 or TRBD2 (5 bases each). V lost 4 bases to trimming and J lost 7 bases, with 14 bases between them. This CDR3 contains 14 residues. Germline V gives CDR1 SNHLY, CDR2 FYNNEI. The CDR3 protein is CASSAQGRDNEQFF. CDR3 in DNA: TGTGCCAGCAGTGCCCAGGGTCGGGATAATGAGCAGTTCTTC.

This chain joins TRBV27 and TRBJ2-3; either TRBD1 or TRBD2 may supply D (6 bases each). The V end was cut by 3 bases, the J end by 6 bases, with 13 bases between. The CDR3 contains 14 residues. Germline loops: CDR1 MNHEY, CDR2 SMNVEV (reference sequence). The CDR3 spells CASSFFKGGDTQYF. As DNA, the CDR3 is TGTGCCAGCAGTTTCTTCAAAGGGGGGGATACGCAGTATTTT.

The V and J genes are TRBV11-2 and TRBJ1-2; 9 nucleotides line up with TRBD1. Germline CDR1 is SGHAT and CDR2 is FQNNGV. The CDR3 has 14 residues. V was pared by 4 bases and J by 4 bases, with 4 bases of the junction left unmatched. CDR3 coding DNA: TGTGCCAGCAGCTCCCGGGACAGGGTCTATGGCTACACCTTC. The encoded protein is CASSSRDRVYGYTF.

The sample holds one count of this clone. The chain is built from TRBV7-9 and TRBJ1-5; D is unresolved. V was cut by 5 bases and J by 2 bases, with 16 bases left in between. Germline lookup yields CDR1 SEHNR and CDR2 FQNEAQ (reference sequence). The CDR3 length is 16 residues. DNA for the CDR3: TGTGCCAGCAGCCGATTCGTGGCGGAGGGCAATCAGCCCCAGCATTTT. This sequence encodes CASSRFVAEGNQPQHF.